The T cell receptor beta chain described here comes from a study of cytomegalovirus exposure and HLA in healthy donors. The wider study: The platform used for the 120 validation repertoires matched that of the 666 first-cohort repertoires, a later analysis reported.

Here immunoSEQ multiplex PCR was the method, and the copy in TCRdb shows in-frame clones only, minus some. The repertoire holds roughly 80,000 clones, about nine tenths seen once, with approximately 2% in the top ten. The germline CDR1 and CDR2 sequences are SEHNR and FQNEAQ (reference sequence). The CDR3 is made up of 14 amino acids. The ends were cut back, 5 bases at V and 7 bases at J, with 17 bases in the middle. This clonotype was obtained from a man between 25 and 39 years old in good health and CMV-seronegative. The sequenced material came from PBMCs. The chain combines TRBV7-9 with TRBJ1-2, with D hard to call. The DNA of the CDR3 is TGTGCCAGCAGCGCTCAAAGTGGAGTTTTTGGCTACACCTTC. Its protein is CASSAQSGVFGYTF.